This T cell receptor beta chain emerged from a study of cytomegalovirus exposure and HLA in healthy donors. The study, taken as a whole, reports: Previously analyzed data showed that most TCR beta V segments were productive at a frequency of about 87% or about 30%.

The CDR3 length is 14 residues. The germline V gene encodes CDR1 SGHTA and CDR2 FQGNSA. V was cut by 4 bases and J by 4 bases, with 11 bases left in between. The study ran its PCR with 60 Vbeta and 13 Jbeta primers. In the authors' methods: Per a later analysis, the number of unique TCR beta chains was about 80 million, of which some 9.9 million were shared. Sequencing was performed with immunoSEQ multiplex PCR; in TCRdb, only in-frame clones are kept and a portion is missing. That table furnishes V, J and clone size, whereas the DNA furnished D and trimming. The data contain 150,000 to 200,000 clones, just over 75% of them singletons. Of note for this clone: The target antigen is unknown.

Healthy bone marrow donors made up the donor group. The clonotype originates from a woman between 25 and 40 years old in good health and CMV-seropositive. The chain has TRBV7-2 and TRBJ2-1; D is ambiguous. The sequenced sample consisted of PBMCs. CDR3 coding DNA: TGTGCCAGCAGCTCCTCCCCCGGGTACAATGAGCAGTTCTTC. Translating gives CASSSSPGYNEQFF. The full variable domain, completed using reference TRBV7-2 and TRBJ2-1, is GAGVSQSPSNKVTEKGKDVELRCDPISGHTALYWYRQSLGQGLEFLIYFQGNSAPDKSGLPSDRFSAERTGGSVSTLTIQRTQQEDSAVYLCASSSSPGYNEQFFGPGTRLTVL.